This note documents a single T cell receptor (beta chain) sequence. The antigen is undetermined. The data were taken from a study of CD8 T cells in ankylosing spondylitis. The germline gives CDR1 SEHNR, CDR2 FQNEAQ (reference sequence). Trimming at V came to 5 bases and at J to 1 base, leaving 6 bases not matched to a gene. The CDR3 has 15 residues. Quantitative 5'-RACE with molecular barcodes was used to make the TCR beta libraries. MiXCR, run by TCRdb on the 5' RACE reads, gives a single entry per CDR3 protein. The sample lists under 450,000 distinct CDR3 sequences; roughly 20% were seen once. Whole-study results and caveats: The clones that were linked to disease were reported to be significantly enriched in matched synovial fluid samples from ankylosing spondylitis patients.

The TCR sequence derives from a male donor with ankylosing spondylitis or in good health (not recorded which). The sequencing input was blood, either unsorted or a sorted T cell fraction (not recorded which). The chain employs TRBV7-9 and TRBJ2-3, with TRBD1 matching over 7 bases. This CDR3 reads CASSPRTGRTDTQYF. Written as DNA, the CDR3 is TGTGCCAGCAGCCCCCGGACAGGACGCACAGATACGCAGTATTTT. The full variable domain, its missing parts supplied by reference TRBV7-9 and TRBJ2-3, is DTGVSQNPRHKITKRGQNVTFRCDPISEHNRLYWYRQTLGQGPEFLTYFQNEAQLEKSRLLSDRFSAERPKGSFSTLEIQRTEQGDSAMYLCASSPRTGRTDTQYFGPGTRLTVL.